These T cell receptor beta chains were read from a single sample in a study of post-analysis software for immune sequencing data. TCRdb itself ran the PCR reads through MiXCR, one entry per CDR3 protein. The table lists about 820,000 distinct CDR3 sequences, about 53% of them singletons. Sequences were obtained from blood. The origin of the receptors is a girl between 5 and 17 years old with multiple sclerosis. CDR3s include the opening cysteine and the closing phenylalanine or tryptophan.

V: TRBV20-1
CDR3: CSAVSGPQYYEQYF

V: TRBV6-1
CDR3: CASSGLAGGTNEQFF

V: TRBV2
CDR3: CASSPGQGRGETQYF

V: TRBV5-1
CDR3: CASNHGKGRGEKLFF

V: TRBV28
CDR3: CASTPLGGNRFF

V: TRBV6-6
CDR3: CASSYSRQGINYGYTF

V: TRBV28
CDR3: CASSAGTAHSPLHF

V: TRBV15
CDR3: CATSPDRNYGYTF

V: TRBV29-1
CDR3: CSVDGRSETQYF

V: TRBV7-2
CDR3: CASSLRTSGSGSYNEQFF

V: TRBV7-3
CDR3: CASSRRLAGGETQYF

V: TRBV20-1
CDR3: CSAHKVLEQYF

V: TRBV7-9
CDR3: CASRSTSYTQYF

V: TRBV29-1
CDR3: CSVVGLLSYEQYF

V: TRBV29-1
CDR3: CSASAGTGGTTYGYTF

V: TRBV2
CDR3: CASEVVNEQFF

V: TRBV9
CDR3: CASSAWDEQFF

V: TRBV29-1
CDR3: CSGLSSYKQYF

V: TRBV9
CDR3: CASSVGVLAVQETQYF

V: TRBV20-1
CDR3: CSATGGTVYEQYF

V: TRBV3-1
CDR3: CASSQDGGSGRFSYEQYF

V: TRBV5-1
CDR3: CASRAVAGGKNIQYF

V: TRBV20-1
CDR3: CSARGTGKSDEQYF

V: TRBV7-8
CDR3: CASSQQSGTSGRERASYEQYF

V: TRBV28
CDR3: CASRTGARGTDTQYF

V: TRBV5-1
CDR3: CASSLEEGNTEAFF

V: TRBV6-6
CDR3: CASSLYTEAFF

V: TRBV20-1
CDR3: CSASDTLLTDTQYF

V: TRBV5-1
CDR3: CASSSGLAGIHEQFF

V: TRBV12-3/TRBV12-4
CDR3: CASSLRLGLLNSYEQYF

V: TRBV27
CDR3: CASSPGGSKNIQYF

V: TRBV6-5
CDR3: CTSSYRGVLGTDTQYF

V: TRBV29-1
CDR3: CSVDRGAQETQYF

V: TRBV6-1
CDR3: CASSLLGGKDTQYF

V: TRBV2
CDR3: CASYSDRLPYEQYF

V: TRBV7-2
CDR3: CASSPLQGGSTDTQYF

V: TRBV2
CDR3: CASNQGAYNEQFF

V: TRBV27
CDR3: CASSLDGTGYSSTEAFF

V: TRBV20-1
CDR3: CSAINFQGRGYYEQYF

V: TRBV7-2
CDR3: CASSLALRVAEEETQYF

V: TRBV4-1
CDR3: CASSRLGYYEQYF

V: TRBV5-1
CDR3: CASSLVVAGVPEQYF

V: TRBV29-1
CDR3: CSVPGQFSYEQYF

V: TRBV20-1
CDR3: CSANRLRRNEQFF

V: TRBV4-1
CDR3: CASSQDLYKNIQYF

V: TRBV29-1
CDR3: CSVEEVGRSGELFF

V: TRBV7-9
CDR3: CASQGVGNEQYF

V: TRBV7-6
CDR3: CASSYTGTSDIYEQYF

V: TRBV29-1
CDR3: CSVGIRQASRYEQYF

V: TRBV2
CDR3: CASRPPGQGGEQYF

V: TRBV7-7
CDR3: CASSSPHPAGTYNEQFF

V: TRBV15
CDR3: CATSRDWREDEQYF

V: TRBV20-1
CDR3: CSARDLTNNEQFF

V: TRBV12-5
CDR3: CASGPTRLAGTDNEQFF

V: TRBV5-5
CDR3: CASSLDATGFSPLHF

V: TRBV7-9
CDR3: CASSLVVRESGNEQFF

V: TRBV12-3/TRBV12-4
CDR3: CASSTRGFKSYEQYF

V: TRBV6-4
CDR3: CASSANSEADTQYF

V: TRBV29-1
CDR3: CSVKFYNEQFF